This T cell receptor (beta chain) derives from a study of blood T cell repertoires in COVID-19. In the original analysis: The authors estimated nucleated cell counts from reference gene primer amplification. Clones were read by immunoSEQ multiplex PCR, and TCRdb kept only the in-frame ones, dropping some. V and J calls and clone size are copied from that table; D and trimming were computed from the DNA. The sample shows 30,000 to 50,000 clones, roughly 82% of them seen only once. This receptor was obtained from a man aged 50 to 60 with active or convalescent COVID-19. Sequencing was carried out using peripheral blood.

The CDR3 DNA reads TGTGCCAGCAGTTACTCGGGGGCGGGCACTGAAGCTTTCTTT. Protein product: CASSYSGAGTEAFF. This chain joins TRBV6-2 or TRBV6-3 and TRBJ1-1; perhaps TRBD1 as D (6 bases). This CDR3 region has 14 residues. CDR1 and CDR2 from the germline V gene are MNHEY and SVGEGT. V was shortened by 0 bases and J by 4 bases, with 9 bases between the two germline ends.